Sequencing of this T cell receptor beta chain was carried out in a study of tumor and adjacent non-tumor tissue in lung cancer. TCRbeta libraries were built with three rounds of nested PCR, modified from ARM-PCR. One entry per CDR3 protein, called by TCRdb with MiXCR from the multiplex PCR reads. The sample has about 200,000 distinct CDR3 sequences, 71% seen once; the top ten hold around 25%. To note about this clonotype: At one end the junction does not follow the germline gene, possibly because of a read error.

Germline V gene sequence: CDR1 MNHEY, CDR2 SVGAGI. CDR3 size: 15 residues. This sample's RNA came from whole unsorted tissue. The V and J genes are TRBV6-5 and TRBJ1-6; tentatively, D is TRBD1 (5 bases). The sequence was collected from a man in his sixties with non-small cell lung cancer. The source material was lung tumor tissue. The CDR3 here is CAGSRQISYNPRLHF. The CDR3 DNA reads as TGTGCCGGCAGTCGACAGATCTCCTATAATCCACGCCTCCACTTT.